The 10 T cell receptor beta chains below were found in one sample sequenced in a study of blood T cells in healthy people across ages. A second PCR, run for roughly 7 to 11 cycles, used a sample-barcoded 5' primer plus a J-beta primer mix. MiXCR, applied by TCRdb to the 5' RACE reads, yields one record per CDR3 protein. The sample records over 1,500,000 distinct CDR3 sequences, 49% being singletons. The specimen sequenced was blood. Receptors were obtained from a woman aged 40-49 years in good health.

This clonotype was counted a single time. The genes are TRBV20-1 and TRBJ1-5, with D possibly TRBD1 on 6 matching bases. The CDR3 covers 14 residues. V was cut by 6 bases and J by 6 bases, with 18 bases left in between. Germline V gives CDR1 DFQATT, CDR2 SNEGSKA (reference sequence). The CDR3 bases are TGCAGTGCCGCCTTGATCGCGGGGGCTCAGCCCCAGCATTTT. Residues: CSAALIAGAQPQHF.

This clonotype was detected only a few times. This sequence joins TRBV20-1 and TRBJ2-7; either TRBD1 or TRBD2 may supply D (5 bases each). V was shortened by 0 bases and J by 4 bases, with 16 bases between the two germline ends. The CDR3 sequence is 15 residues long. Germline-derived CDR1 and CDR2 are DFQATT and SNEGSKA (reference sequence). CDR3 sequence (DNA): TGCAGTGCTAGAGATCTAGAGGGGTACGGATACGAGCAGTACTTC. It encodes CSARDLEGYGYEQYF.

This clonotype was seen only a few times. The gene calls are TRBV27 and TRBJ2-1, with D perhaps matching TRBD1 or TRBD2 (5 bases each). Germline assignment: CDR1 MNHEY and CDR2 SMNVEV (reference sequence). The CDR3 is 15 amino acids. The germline V and J ends were trimmed by 2 bases and 4 bases, with 12 bases remaining between them. The CDR3 nucleotides read TGTGCCAGCAGTTTACTTCAGGGAGAATACAATGAGCAGTTCTTC. Amino acids: CASSLLQGEYNEQFF.

The gene calls are TRBV5-5 and TRBJ1-1; D may be TRBD1 (5 bases). The CDR3 is 13 residues long. Looked up from germline, CDR1 is SGHKS and CDR2 is YYEKEE (reference sequence). Trimming shortened V by 2 bases and J by 6 bases, and 11 bases separated the two germline ends. The chain's CDR3 is CASSFPGVPEAFF. CDR3 sequence (DNA): TGTGCCAGCAGCTTTCCGGGGGTCCCTGAAGCTTTCTTT.

The chain carries TRBV11-3 and TRBJ2-1; 10 positions match TRBD2. The CDR3 is made up of 16 amino acids. J was trimmed by 4 bases and V by 5 bases; bases with no gene match: 8. The germline V gene has CDR1 SGHNT and CDR2 YENEEA. The CDR3 DNA sequence: TGTGCCAGCAGCGCCCTAGCGGGGGCCCTATACAATGAGCAGTTCTTC. It translates to CASSALAGALYNEQFF.

Notes on this clonotype: A junction boundary mismatches the germline segment, possibly from a read error. The chain is built from TRBV6-2 or TRBV6-3 and TRBJ2-1; D may be TRBD2 (5 bases). In germline, CDR1 is MNHEY, CDR2 SVGEGT. There are 19 residues in the CDR3. CDR3 sequence: CASSYSISAGLPANNEQFF. The CDR3, as DNA: TGCGCCAGCAGTTACTCGATTAGCGCGGGCCTACCAGCCAACAATGAGCAGTTCTTC.

This clonotype was found a few times. The chain combines TRBV6-2 or TRBV6-3 with TRBJ2-5, with D unresolved. Germline V CDR1 and CDR2: MNHEY, SVGEGT. Trimming took off 6 bases at V and 0 bases at J, with 8 bases between the two ends. There are 13 residues in the CDR3. DNA for the CDR3: TGTGCCAGCAGAGACGGGCACCAAGAGACCCAGTACTTC. As protein: CASRDGHQETQYF.

This rearrangement joins TRBV15 to TRBJ2-7, with TRBD1 matching 10 bases. V gave up 5 bases and J gave up 2 bases; unmatched junction bases: 9. CDR1 is LNHNV and CDR2 is YYDKDF in the germline V gene (reference sequence). This CDR3 is 16 amino acids long. In DNA form, the CDR3 reads TGTGCCACCAGCCGTAGTATCGGACAGGGGGCCTACGAGCAGTACTTC. Translation gives CATSRSIGQGAYEQYF.

The chain recombines TRBV6-2 or TRBV6-3 with TRBJ2-3, with D perhaps given as TRBD1 or TRBD2 (5 bases each). With 4 bases removed from V and 2 bases from J, the gap between germline ends came to 28 bases. Germline V gene lookup returns CDR1 MNHEY and CDR2 SVGEGT. The CDR3 is made up of 20 amino acids. This chain's CDR3 is CASSCLVTGGAYGATDTQYF. CDR3 sequence (DNA): TGTGCCAGCAGTTGCCTAGTGACGGGTGGAGCCTACGGGGCCACAGATACGCAGTATTTT.

The V and J genes are TRBV20-1 and TRBJ2-6; D is unclear. V dropped 3 bases and J dropped 2 bases, with 8 bases sitting between them. Germline V gene sequence: CDR1 DFQATT, CDR2 SNEGSKA (reference sequence). CDR3 length equals 14 residues. The CDR3 DNA reads TGCAGTGCTAGTTGGGCAACTGGGGCCAACGTCCTGACTTTC. Its protein is CSASWATGANVLTF.